The 26 T cell receptor beta chains given below trace back to one sample, sequenced in a study of T cell responses to AZD1222 COVID-19 vaccine (dated by TCRdb to about 2021). According to the study, the label for this sample's time point signals: about 28 days (+/-7) after the second vaccine dose. The library was obtained by the immunoSEQ multiplex PCR assay. Here the immuneACCESS table is served through TCRdb, limited to in-frame sequences with V and J called. Missing clones are a known gap in these copies; in checked studies unresolved V genes cover under half, and the rest lacks a known reason. This sample has just over 90,000 clones in its table, and 75% to 90% of those were observed once. The ten largest account for roughly 2.7% of the sample. Specimen: peripheral blood, collected 28 days after the second AZD1222 dose. Every receptor here comes from an adult who received the AZD1222 COVID-19 vaccine.

The chain has TRBV11-3 and TRBJ2-1; 11 nucleotides agree with TRBD2. Germline lookup yields CDR1 SGHNT and CDR2 YENEEA. The junction had 6 bases not matched to a gene; V was cut back by 0 bases and J by 8 bases. This CDR3 has 16 amino acids. For the CDR3, the DNA is TGTGCCAGCAGCTTAGATCGTAGCGGGGGGGCCTATGAGCAGTTCTTC. As protein: CASSLDRSGGAYEQFF. The complete variable domain, with remaining parts taken from reference TRBV11-3 and TRBJ2-1, reads EAGVVQSPRYKIIEKKQPVAFWCNPISGHNTLYWYLQNLGQGPELLIRYENEEAVDDSQLPKDRFSAERLKGVDSTLKIQPAELGDSAVYLCASSLDRSGGAYEQFFGPGTRLTVL.

This clone has a single count. V gene TRBV9 combines with J gene TRBJ1-5; D is undetermined. Germline-derived CDR1 and CDR2 are SGDLS and YYNGEE. The CDR3 is 14 amino acids. The V end was cut by 0 bases, the J end by 7 bases, with 11 bases between. CDR3 loop: CASSVDYASQPQHF. For the CDR3, the DNA is TGTGCCAGCAGCGTAGATTATGCTTCCCAGCCCCAGCATTTT. Using reference TRBV9 and TRBJ1-5 for the parts outside the CDR3, the full variable domain is DSGVTQTPKHLITATGQRVTLRCSPRSGDLSVYWYQQSLDQGLQFLIQYYNGEERAKGNILERFSAQQFPDLHSELNLSSLELGDSALYFCASSVDYASQPQHFGDGTRLSIL.

The chain combines TRBV5-1 with TRBJ2-3, with 12 bases identical to TRBD2. The germline V gene has CDR1 SGHRS and CDR2 YFSETQ. This CDR3 is 16 amino acids long. V shed 4 bases and J 0 bases; nucleotides not matched to a gene: 3. In nucleotides, the CDR3 is TGCGCCAGCAGCCTCGGACTAGCGGGGAGCACAGATACGCAGTATTTT. Amino acid sequence: CASSLGLAGSTDTQYF.

The rearrangement uses TRBV30 and TRBJ1-3, with TRBD1 identical over 8 bases. The germline V gene has CDR1 GTSNPN and CDR2 SVGIG (reference sequence). This CDR3 spans 18 amino acids. Trimming removed 1 base from V and 0 bases from J; junction bases left unmatched: 11. CDR3 loop: CAWSGRGRGRTSGNTIYF. The DNA for the CDR3 is TGTGCCTGGAGTGGCAGGGGGCGAGGGAGAACCTCTGGAAACACCATATATTTT.

This sequence joins TRBV6-1 and TRBJ2-7; 9 nucleotides align to TRBD1. The CDR3 is made up of 15 amino acids. Per the germline V gene, CDR1 is MNHNS and CDR2 is SASEGT. V lost 2 bases, J lost 3 bases, and 5 bases stayed unmatched. Here the CDR3 DNA reads TGTGCCAGCAGTGAACCGGGACAGGGAAGCTACGAGCAGTACTTC. Protein product: CASSEPGQGSYEQYF.

The chain employs TRBV19 and TRBJ1-6; 9 positions agree with TRBD1. Germline lookup yields CDR1 LNHDA and CDR2 SQIVND (reference sequence). V lost 3 bases, J lost 7 bases, and 7 bases stayed unmatched. The CDR3 loop spans 16 amino acids. This chain's CDR3 is CASSITWDRENSPLHF. The CDR3 DNA is TGTGCCAGTAGTATTACTTGGGACAGGGAAAATTCACCCCTCCACTTT.

This clone came up once. The V and J genes are TRBV5-1 and TRBJ2-5; no reliable D call. The V gene's germline CDR1 is SGHRS and CDR2 YFSETQ. V lost 4 bases and J lost 5, with 3 bases in between. The CDR3 has 10 amino acids. CDR3 region: CASSAETQYF. The CDR3 nucleotides read TGCGCCAGCAGCGCTGAGACCCAGTACTTC. The full variable domain, completed using reference TRBV5-1 and TRBJ2-5, is KAGVTQTPRYLIKTRGQQVTLSCSPISGHRSVSWYQQTPGQGLQFLFEYFSETQRNKGNFPGRFSGRQFSNSRSEMNVSTLELGDSALYLCASSAETQYFGPGTRLLVL.

This chain uses TRBV9 with TRBJ2-7; perhaps TRBD2 as D (5 bases). This CDR3 region has 14 residues. The V end lost 5 bases, the J end lost 3 bases, and 15 bases lay between the germline ends. Germline V CDR1 and CDR2: SGDLS, YYNGEE. The CDR3 region has the DNA TGTGCCAGCAGTAGGACCCTGGGGAGCTACGAGCAGTACTTC. Residues: CASSRTLGSYEQYF.

The chain carries TRBV6-6 and TRBJ2-5; TRBD1 matches 7 bases. Germline V CDR1 and CDR2: MNHNY, SVGAGI (reference sequence). The length of the CDR3 is 16 residues. V dropped 5 bases and J dropped 1; count of bases not matched to a gene: 10. DNA for the CDR3: TGTGCCAGCAGTAACCTCTTACAGGGGATCCAAGAGACCCAGTACTTC. Amino acid sequence: CASSNLLQGIQETQYF.

This clone was detected once. The gene calls are TRBV7-2 and TRBJ2-2; D remains ambiguous. This CDR3 region has 16 residues. Trimming stripped 4 bases from V and 3 bases from J, with 15 bases between. Germline-derived CDR1 and CDR2 are SGHTA and FQGNSA. CDR3 region: CASSSPLERHTGELFF. As DNA, the CDR3 is TGTGCCAGCAGCTCCCCTTTGGAGAGGCACACCGGGGAGCTGTTTTTT. The full variable domain, with the rest looked up from reference TRBV7-2 and TRBJ2-2, is GAGVSQSPSNKVTEKGKDVELRCDPISGHTALYWYRQSLGQGLEFLIYFQGNSAPDKSGLPSDRFSAERTGGSVSTLTIQRTQQEDSAVYLCASSSPLERHTGELFFGEGSRLTVL.

This rearrangement joins TRBV30 to TRBJ2-7; D is ambiguous. CDR1 is GTSNPN, CDR2 SVGIG, per germline (reference sequence). The CDR3 totals 15 residues. Trimming took 2 bases from V and 0 from J, leaving 14 bases between them. CDR3 sequence reads: CAWSIARPRSYEQYF. The CDR3 DNA reads as TGTGCCTGGAGTATAGCCAGGCCCCGCTCCTACGAGCAGTACTTC.

The rearrangement joins TRBV5-1 to TRBJ1-1; tentative D call: TRBD1 (6 bases). This CDR3 has 14 amino acids. CDR1 and CDR2 (germline): SGHRS, YFSETQ. Trimming stripped 0 bases from V and 3 bases from J, with 9 bases between. In DNA form, the CDR3 reads TGCGCCAGCAGCTTGGGGCAGGGGTACACTGAAGCTTTCTTT. Protein sequence: CASSLGQGYTEAFF.

The chain combines TRBV30 with TRBJ2-5; TRBD1 agrees at 7 bases. The CDR3 is made up of 14 amino acids. Germline assignment: CDR1 GTSNPN and CDR2 SVGIG (reference sequence). V was clipped by 8 bases and J by 3 bases; unmatched bases: 12. CDR3 sequence reads: CALRQGPGKETQYF. The CDR3 DNA reads TGTGCCCTAAGACAGGGACCCGGTAAAGAGACCCAGTACTTC.

The rearrangement joins TRBV10-2 to TRBJ2-5; D ambiguous. The CDR3 runs to 13 residues. The V gene's germline CDR1 is WSHSY and CDR2 SAAADI. V was trimmed by 1 base and J by 4 bases, leaving 7 bases between them. CDR3 DNA sequence: TGCGCCAGCAGTGAGTGGGAAGCAGAGACCCAGTACTTC. This translates into CASSEWEAETQYF.

There are a few counts of this clone. The chain uses TRBV9 and TRBJ1-4, with 12 bases lining up with TRBD1. Germline values: CDR1 SGDLS, CDR2 YYNGEE. This CDR3 has 20 residues. The V and J ends lost 4 bases and 0 bases, in that order; junction bases with no gene match: 13. The DNA for the CDR3 is TGTGCCAGCAGCTTCCCATTGTCGGGACAGGGGGCTGCAACTAATGAAAAACTGTTTTTT. Amino acid sequence: CASSFPLSGQGAATNEKLFF.

The J gene is TRBJ2-5, the V gene TRBV19; D ambiguous. This CDR3 contains 12 residues. Looked up from germline, CDR1 is LNHDA and CDR2 is SQIVND (reference sequence). The ends were cut back, 3 bases at V and 5 bases at J, with 7 bases in the middle. The CDR3 DNA reads TGTGCCAGTAGTATTGCCGGGGAGACCCAGTACTTC. This encodes CASSIAGETQYF.

The genes are TRBV12-3 or TRBV12-4 and TRBJ1-6; 11 positions agree with TRBD1. The CDR3 has 13 amino acids. The trim removed 6 bases at V and 10 bases at J, leaving 2 bases unmatched. CDR3 region: CASSRTGGSPLHF. In DNA form, the CDR3 reads TGTGCCAGCAGCCGGACAGGGGGCTCACCCCTCCACTTT.

The chain has TRBV29-1 and TRBJ1-3; weak D call: TRBD1 (5 bases). The germline CDR1 and CDR2 sequences are SQVTM and ANQGSEA. CDR3 length equals 13 residues. With 4 bases removed from V and 1 base from J, the gap between germline ends came to 8 bases. The CDR3 sequence is CSVGGPSGNTIYF. Written as DNA, the CDR3 is TGCAGCGTTGGGGGACCGTCTGGAAACACCATATATTTT.

The DNA for the CDR3 is TGTGCCAGCAGCTGGATCCGGCCGACAGACAACTATGGCTACACCTTC. Translation gives CASSWIRPTDNYGYTF. The V gene is TRBV5-6, the J gene TRBJ1-2; maybe TRBD1 (5 bases). Germline CDR1 and CDR2: SGHDT and YYEEEE. Deletions cut 3 bases from V and 2 bases from J, with 17 bases between. The CDR3 is 16 residues long.

The chain is built from TRBV7-9 and TRBJ1-5, with 9 bases identical to TRBD1. Germline V lookup: CDR1 SEHNR, CDR2 FQNEAQ (reference sequence). With V trimmed by 5 bases and J by 0 bases, 8 bases remained unmatched. CDR3 size: 17 residues. The CDR3 DNA follows: TGTGCCAGCAGCACCGGGACAGGGCTACTTAGCAATCAGCCCCAGCATTTT. It specifies CASSTGTGLLSNQPQHF.

The V gene is TRBV20-1, the J gene TRBJ2-7, with 7 bases that match TRBD1. V shed 3 bases, J shed 5 bases, and the junction held 4 bases outside the gene matches. CDR1 is DFQATT and CDR2 is SNEGSKA in the germline V gene (reference sequence). The CDR3 runs 12 residues. The CDR3 nucleotides are TGCAGTGCTAGTGACAGGGAAGACGAGCAGTACTTC. Translation: CSASDREDEQYF.

The chain is built from TRBV27 and TRBJ1-1; no clear D. V lost 2 bases to trimming and J lost 1 base, with 5 bases between them. CDR3 size: 13 residues. Germline V gives CDR1 MNHEY, CDR2 SMNVEV (reference sequence). The CDR3 DNA sequence: TGTGCCAGCAGTTTAACCTCGAACACTGAAGCTTTCTTT. This encodes CASSLTSNTEAFF.

V and J are TRBV7-8 and TRBJ1-4; 11 nucleotides match TRBD1. There are 16 residues in the CDR3. V shed 1 base, J shed 6 bases, and the junction held 4 bases outside the gene matches. Per the germline V gene, CDR1 is SGHVS and CDR2 is FQNEAQ. The CDR3 is CASSLGLGQGDEKLFF. For the CDR3, the DNA is TGTGCCAGCAGCTTAGGGCTGGGACAGGGGGATGAAAAACTGTTTTTT.

The table lists this clone with a few counts. CDR3 sequence (DNA): TGTGCCTGGAGTGTCATAGATACGCAGTATTTT. Translating it yields CAWSVIDTQYF. The rearrangement joins TRBV30 to TRBJ2-3; D remains unclear. The CDR3 runs to 11 residues. Per the germline V gene, CDR1 is GTSNPN and CDR2 is SVGIG (reference sequence). The germline V and J ends were trimmed by 0 bases and 5 bases, with 3 bases remaining between them.

The rearrangement joins TRBV9 to TRBJ2-1; D is perhaps TRBD2 (5 bases). Trimming removed 4 bases from V and 9 bases from J, with 14 bases in between. This CDR3 contains 13 residues. Per the germline V gene, CDR1 is SGDLS and CDR2 is YYNGEE. CDR3 sequence reads: CASSSDAGVEQFF. CDR3 coding DNA: TGTGCCAGCAGCTCCGACGCCGGGGTTGAGCAGTTCTTC.

V gene TRBV3-1 (or the pseudogene TRBV3-2) combines with J gene TRBJ1-1; 7 bases align to TRBD1. Germline CDR1 LGHDT, CDR2 YNNKEL (reference sequence). This CDR3 contains 14 residues. Trimming removed 1 base from V and 2 bases from J; junction bases left unmatched: 1. The CDR3: CASSQGQGNTEAFF. The CDR3 region has the DNA TGTGCCAGCAGCCAAGGACAGGGAAACACTGAAGCTTTCTTT.